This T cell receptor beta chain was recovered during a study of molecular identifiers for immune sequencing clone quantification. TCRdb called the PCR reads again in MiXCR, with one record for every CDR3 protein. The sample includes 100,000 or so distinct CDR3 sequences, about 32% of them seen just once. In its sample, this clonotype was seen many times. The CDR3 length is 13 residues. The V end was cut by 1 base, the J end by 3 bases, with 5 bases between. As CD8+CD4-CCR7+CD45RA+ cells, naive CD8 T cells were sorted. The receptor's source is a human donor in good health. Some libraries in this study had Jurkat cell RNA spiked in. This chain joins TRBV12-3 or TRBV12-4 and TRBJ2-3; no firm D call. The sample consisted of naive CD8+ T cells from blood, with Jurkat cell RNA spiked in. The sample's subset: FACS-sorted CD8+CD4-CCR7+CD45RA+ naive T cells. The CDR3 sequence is CASSLEVTDTQYF. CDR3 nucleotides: TGTGCCAGCAGTTTAGAGGTAACAGATACGCAGTATTTT.